These T cell receptor beta chains were read from a single sample in a study of control samples from healthy donors and cancer patients. Generated by immunoSEQ multiplex PCR, the TCRdb table keeps only in-frame clones and is missing some. The sample consists of about 170,000 clones, roughly 90% of them appearing once. The sequencing input was blood. These receptors came from a man aged 25 to 40 in good health. Each CDR3 is given without its conserved first and last residue. The order of the fields is J gene, V gene, CDR3 protein.

>TRBJ1-4|TRBV5-1
ASSIRQGGEKLF
>TRBJ2-7|TRBV5-1
ASSLPREYSYEQY
>TRBJ2-3|TRBV4-1
ASSQSFLDTQY
>TRBJ1-5|TRBV6-5
ASSGTGNQPQH
>TRBJ2-1|TRBV20-1
SASVGTSAYNEQF
>TRBJ2-7|TRBV20-1
SARRGDEQY
>TRBJ2-3|TRBV19
ASSFLAGGLTDTQY
>TRBJ2-1|TRBV4-1
ASSHRGLNNEQF
>TRBJ1-3|TRBV30
AWSVSSGNTIY
>TRBJ1-6|TRBV2
ASSEQRTNSPLH
>TRBJ2-5|TRBV2
ASSGDRGRGETQY
>TRBJ2-7|TRBV25-1
ASSEYVGGYEQY
>TRBJ2-1|TRBV3-1/TRBV3-2
ASSQVERANEQF
>TRBJ2-3|TRBV28
ASSSPGVAGTDTQY
>TRBJ1-4|TRBV7-9
ASSQLQGWATNEKLF
>TRBJ1-4|TRBV6-5
ASSRTFNEKLF
>TRBJ2-2|TRBV24-1
ATSPRQGLVGSGELF
>TRBJ1-1|TRBV5-6
ASSLGQLRMNTEAF
>TRBJ2-1|TRBV5-1
ASSLKYNEQF
>TRBJ2-7|TRBV18
ASSPPGQGRGYEQY
>TRBJ2-6|TRBV6-6
ASNVGTGANVLT
>TRBJ1-6|TRBV27
ASSLEFYSPLH
>TRBJ2-1|TRBV7-3
ASSFLAGTTYNEQF
>TRBJ2-7|TRBV5-6
ASSLGQVYEQY
>TRBJ1-5|TRBV5-1
ASSFGQGNQPQH
>TRBJ1-4|TRBV7-9
ASSYPGVYSEKLF
>TRBJ2-3|TRBV4-2
ASSQVWDVSDTQY
>TRBJ2-7|TRBV29-1
SVITRQPYEQY
>TRBJ1-5|TRBV7-2
ASSLKPGSHQPQH
>TRBJ1-4|TRBV4-1
ASSQVGSTDEKLF
>TRBJ2-5|TRBV4-1
ASSQDLPGQETQY
>TRBJ2-3|TRBV25-1
ASSGGLAGSRGTDTQY
>TRBJ2-7|TRBV4-3
ASSHAGQANYEQY
>TRBJ1-5|TRBV4-3
ASSQDRDYSNQPQH
>TRBJ1-1|TRBV19
ASSMGPGMNTEAF
>TRBJ2-5|TRBV5-6
ASSASGTPKETQY
>TRBJ1-2|TRBV19
ATFERTFKADYGYT
>TRBJ2-7|TRBV19
ASSIVRNSLYEQY
>TRBJ1-2|TRBV4-1
ASSPGQGPAMNYGYT
>TRBJ2-7|TRBV4-3
ASSQEYRPFSYEQY
>TRBJ2-7|TRBV19
ASSVSWGGAFYEQY
>TRBJ2-1|TRBV11-2
ASSIYGGDNNEQF
>TRBJ2-1|TRBV4-1
ASSQLGLAGDSSYNEQF
>TRBJ1-3|TRBV28
ASSLTSERSGNTIY
>TRBJ2-7|TRBV5-1
ASSLQDEQY
>TRBJ2-5|TRBV19
ASRTSGRAGGETQY
>TRBJ2-1|TRBV30
AWSDPNSGRNGEQF
>TRBJ1-5|TRBV6-2/TRBV6-3
ASSSTSRGKNQPQH
>TRBJ1-1|TRBV9
ASSVAAVGTEAF
>TRBJ2-3|TRBV5-1
ASSLGQRDTQY
>TRBJ1-4|TRBV27
ASRNGGEKLF
>TRBJ2-7|TRBV4-1
ASSQEGQGVREQY
>TRBJ1-5|TRBV6-5
ASSQGARQPQH
>TRBJ1-1|TRBV15
ATSTSGRGGNTEAF
>TRBJ2-5|TRBV19
ASRGGELASETQY